This TCR beta chain was identified during a study of cytomegalovirus exposure and HLA in healthy donors (TCRdb year 2017). A note on the overall study: An earlier analysis of 587 of the donors reported about 250 Gb of sequence data and approximately 110 million unique TCR beta sequences from roughly 180 million T cells. Approximately 300 gigabases of sequencing data and around 80 million unique TCR sequences made up an early release that covered roughly 670 HLA-typed donors. The genetic ancestry cluster associated with self-reported Caucasian donors included 81% of the roughly 360 genotyped donors. The study aimed to test whether cataloging public T cell receptors could reveal signatures of past pathogen exposure. The study used immunosequencing to profile the T cell repertoires of some 600 subjects and linked those repertoires to cytomegalovirus serostatus. A separate validation cohort of roughly 130 different subjects was used in addition to the approximately 700-subject first cohort. The study combined high-throughput TCR immunosequencing, statistical association of individual TCRs with disease status, and machine learning to predict cytomegalovirus infection status. A later analysis re-examined previously published TCR beta repertoires from just over 650 donors and added high-resolution HLA genotyping to investigate patterns of TCR occurrence. Rather than drawing on any new phenotypic data, the later analysis identified candidate immune exposures from TCR beta sequences and the way those sequences occurred across donors. In an earlier analysis of 500 to 650 of the donors, high-throughput TCR beta sequencing was used to judge whether each TCR beta V gene segment behaved as functional or pseudogenic. Alongside the repertoire data, information on donor age, sex, ethnicity and CMV serostatus was compiled. A later genetic analysis took genome-wide SNP genotypes for about 55% of the 666 donors and used that subset as a discovery cohort. All discovery cohort repertoires had been generated using a single sequencing platform. HLA typing included class I and class II loci at four-digit resolution. The number of donors typed differed by locus, with about 629-640 for A, B, C, DRB1 and DQB1, roughly 520 for DQA1, some 570 for DPA1, and 450 to 480 for DPB1. Roughly five DR-DQ haplotypes were handled as single units for association and clustering because linkage in the cohort was strong. On average, roughly 200,000 unique TCR beta nucleotide sequences were sequenced per donor among some 430 genotyped donors of the cohort, with around 19% of those sequences being non-productive.

Libraries were prepared through the immunoSEQ multiplex PCR assay. For the multiplex PCR, a mixture combining 60 forward primers for TCR Vbeta segments and 13 reverse primers for TCR Jbeta segments was used. A multiplex PCR assay on genomic DNA amplified the CDR3 region of rearranged TCR beta genes. The amplified TCR beta libraries were sequenced on the Illumina HiSeq System as 87-base-pair reads. For the original study's pipeline: A later analysis counted approximately 74 million unique TCR beta chains across the 550 to 700 repertoires, and some 12 million of these chains were shared by at least two donors. A nearest-neighbor algorithm error-corrected the raw reads and collapsed the reads into unique sequences, merging closely related sequences to remove PCR and sequencing errors. CDR3 sequences were aligned to IMGT reference sequences to assign V, D and J gene segments. For a sequence to be retained, at least a six-nucleotide match to both a V gene segment and a J gene segment was required. A rearrangement was called productive if the CDR3 had no stop codons and remained in frame with V and J, and every other rearrangement was called non-productive. CDR3 was defined by IMGT convention, running from the second conserved V-encoded cysteine to the conserved J-encoded phenylalanine. The earlier analysis of a few hundred of the donors excluded sequences that lacked an unambiguous match to a single V gene segment. In an earlier analysis of about 590 of the donors, a V segment was called functional when productive rearrangements were above 56.7%, and segregating when the standard deviation between donors exceeded 5%. A statistical classification framework was built to diagnose cytomegalovirus status from the catalog of TCR beta chain sequences. In a later analysis, V and J genes were assigned by comparing TCR nucleotide sequences against IMGT/GENE-DB human TR gene sequences. A later analysis assigned CDR3 sequences and most-parsimonious VDJ recombination scenarios with the TCRdist pipeline. In a later analysis, each TCR beta chain was defined by its CDR3 amino acid sequence together with its V-gene family, and reads lacking a unique V-gene family were excluded. A later analysis removed 500 to 600 highly shared, low-generation-probability nucleotide sequences to deal with suspected cross-contamination and a sequencing artifact. In a later analysis, a clonal expansion index was calculated for each public chain from normalized within-repertoire ranks of inferred template counts. In a later analysis, generation probabilities were computed with a VDJ recombination model fitted to out-of-frame rearrangements, and the resulting probabilities were checked against IGoR. In a later analysis, TCR-TCR, TCR-HLA and TCR-CMV co-occurrence was scored with hypergeometric tests, and a repertoire-size bias correction was applied to TCR pairs. In a later analysis, false discovery rates were estimated by permuting HLA or CMV assignments 20 times. In a later analysis, co-occurring TCRs were grouped using DBSCAN, with TCRdist sequence similarity added in when clustering inside HLA-allele-positive subsets. Repertoires with fewer than 30,000 or more than 120,000 public chains, plus five repertoires with anomalous nucleotide sharing, were excluded from co-occurrence clustering. The source is immuneACCESS, and TCRdb retained only in-frame sequences with V and J called. Part of the clones is not carried over; for the studies checked, unresolved V genes explain less than half of this, and the remainder is unexplained. The V and J calls and clone size were taken over from that table, and D and trimming were inferred from the DNA. The sample profile shows 150,000 or so clones; 80% to 90% of them were found once. The ten most abundant clones make up approximately 9.4% of the sample.

Findings and caveats that apply to the study as a whole: HLA typing was unavailable for some donors at each locus, so association tests used only the typed subset. Roughly uniform sequencing depth across donors was assumed in presence/absence analyses, although this assumption may not hold. A later genetic analysis associated a missense DCLRE1C variant with V-gene and J-gene trimming of TCR beta chains, and an independent cohort replicated the association. Most CMV-associated TCR beta chains appeared to be HLA-restricted in a later analysis, and the HLA associations seemed to be driven largely by CMV exposure. Some IMGT-functional V segments, including TRBV6-2 and TRBV6-3, could not be distinguished by the 87-base-pair reads and were therefore excluded. Only TCR beta chains were sequenced in this cohort, and the absence of alpha or paired-chain data limited detectable features. The study listed 150 to 200 TCR beta chains as associated with cytomegalovirus. Because counts were too low, around 17 rarely observed V segments, including chromosome 9 orphons, were left out of the earlier analysis of over 550 of the donors. For the cohort, immune exposure information was limited to CMV serostatus. According to a later analysis, parvovirus B19, influenza, CMV and Epstein-Barr virus appeared linked to several top co-occurrence clusters. A cluster of highly shared sequence variants was judged likely to represent a technical artifact of the sequencing pipeline. According to a later genetic analysis, donors in an Asian-associated ancestry cluster had fewer N-insertions in productive TCRs than the approximately 700-donor mean. Three of the identified cytomegalovirus-associated TCR beta chains were confirmed in vitro to be specific for cytomegalovirus antigens. Most TCR sequences were observed very rarely across donors, whereas some public TCRs were present in many individuals. The authors suggested that the approach could potentially be extended to other disease states and immunological phenotypes. When HLA alleles, especially DR and DQ, strongly co-occurred, attributing TCR associations to individual alleles was difficult. A further reported finding was that TCR beta sequences accurately predicted the HLA-A and HLA-B alleles for most subjects in the first cohort. Linkage disequilibrium might explain the correlated functional status among segregating V segments, but an unknown experimental factor could not be excluded. Broadly in line with IMGT annotations, most TCR beta V segments showed up in productive rearrangements about 87% or about 30% of the time in an earlier analysis of under 700 of the donors. Specific HLA alleles were associated with 15,000 to 20,000 TCR beta sequences at a false discovery rate of 0.05 in a later analysis. In a later analysis, TCR association rates were found to vary across HLA loci, with the most associated TCRs seen for DRB1 alleles and the fewest for HLA-C alleles. The classifier was reported to diagnose cytomegalovirus status with high specificity and sensitivity in both the original and validation cohorts. Compared with equally common non-associated chains, HLA-associated TCR beta chains in a later analysis were more clonally expanded and had lower generation probabilities.

In total, 600 or so healthy bone marrow donors made up the cohort. At the time of sampling, every cohort member was nominally healthy, though immune exposures that went unrecorded were likely present. The donor tested CMV seropositive and was one of the 289 seropositive cohort members. Each donor provided a peripheral blood sample, and peripheral blood mononuclear cells were used for TCR beta sequencing. Genomic DNA extraction from the blood cell samples was performed with the Qiagen DNeasy Blood Extraction Kit. In regard to this clone: The target of this receptor is not known. No base-level quality is on record; no much larger clone is a single base apart.

At the junction V is shortened by 6 bases and J by 4 bases, with 15 bases in between. For CDR1 and CDR2, the germline V gene (reference sequence) lists MNHEY and SMNVEV. Including cysteine and phenylalanine, the CDR3 has 14 amino acids. The read is trimmed to its CDR3 DNA, 42 bases read in frame from base 1. The source of this sequence is a man in his late teens or twenties in good health and CMV-seropositive. The chain uses TRBV27 and TRBJ1-2; the D gene is not confidently resolved. The material sequenced was PBMCs. The DNA reads TGTGCCAGCAGCCCGACAAGTCGGGGCTATGGCTACACCTTC. The encoded protein is CASSPTSRGYGYTF.